The rows below give T cell receptor beta chains drawn from one sample of a study of T cell responses to AZD1222 COVID-19 vaccine. Profiled with immunoSEQ multiplex PCR; TCRdb holds only in-frame clones, not every one. The sample includes about 170,000 clones, roughly 92% of them seen just once. Material: peripheral blood, obtained on day 0 of AZD1222 vaccination. These receptors were obtained from an adult in good health. Both conserved end residues are part of each CDR3. Each record gives: J gene, clone size, D gene, V gene, CDR3 DNA, CDR3 protein. D genes are given only for firm matches. Clone size is stated in some rows and not others, as once, few, many or a class when expanded.

TRBJ1-5	-	-	TRBV27	TGTGCCAGCAGTTTACAGGGTAGCAATCAGCCCCAGCATTTT	CASSLQGSNQPQHF
TRBJ1-1	-	-	TRBV19	TGTGCCAGTAGCCTACAGGGTTGGACTGAAGCTTTCTTT	CASSLQGWTEAFF
TRBJ1-2	-	-	TRBV30	TGTGCCTGGGTTACAGGGCCTGGATATGGCTACACCTTC	CAWVTGPGYGYTF
TRBJ1-2	-	-	TRBV27	TGTGCCAGCAGTTTTGGGGGAACGCATGGCTACACCTTC	CASSFGGTHGYTF
TRBJ1-3	-	-	TRBV30	TGTGCCTGCAACTTGAAGGCTGGAAACACCATATATTTT	CACNLKAGNTIYF
TRBJ2-3	-	TRBD2	TRBV5-1	TGCGCCAGCAGCTTAGGTACAACTAGCGGGATCGGCACAGATACGCAGTATTTT	CASSLGTTSGIGTDTQYF
TRBJ2-2	once	-	TRBV25-1	TGTGCCAGCAGTGAACCAGGGGTTATCGGGGAGCTGTTTTTT	CASSEPGVIGELFF
TRBJ2-1	-	TRBD2	TRBV18	TGTGCCAGCTCACCTAGCGGGACCGCCTCCTACAATGAGCAGTTCTTC	CASSPSGTASYNEQFF
TRBJ2-1	-	TRBD2	TRBV14	TGTGCCACCAAGCGAGCGGGGGGTTACAATGAGCAGTTCTTC	CATKRAGGYNEQFF
TRBJ1-2	-	-	TRBV6-5	TGTGCCAGCAGCCTGGTAGGAATGGGGGGGTATGGCTACACCTTC	CASSLVGMGGYGYTF
TRBJ1-5	once	-	TRBV11-2	TGTGCCAGCAGCTTAGGCCAGTTCAATCAGCCCCAGCATTTT	CASSLGQFNQPQHF
TRBJ1-1	once	TRBD1	TRBV11-2	TGTGCCAGCAGCTTAAGGGGGCAGAACATGAACACTGAAGCTTTCTTT	CASSLRGQNMNTEAFF
TRBJ1-3	-	-	TRBV18	TGTGCCAGCTCACCCCGGACTACAGGGACTGGAAACACCATATATTTT	CASSPRTTGTGNTIYF
TRBJ2-7	-	TRBD1	TRBV2	TGTGCCAGCGCCCGACAGGGGGGAGACGAGCAGTACTTC	CASARQGGDEQYF
TRBJ2-1	-	-	TRBV6-2/TRBV6-3	TGTGCCAGCAGCCGACGGAAGACCCCCTACAATGAGCAGTTCTTC	CASSRRKTPYNEQFF
TRBJ2-5	-	TRBD2	TRBV2	TGTGCCAGCAGTGCCTACCTAGCGGGGGGTCAAGAGACCCAGTACTTC	CASSAYLAGGQETQYF
TRBJ1-2	-	-	TRBV19	TGTGCCAGTAGTATACTGGGAAACCAGAACTATGGCTACACCTTC	CASSILGNQNYGYTF
TRBJ1-1	-	-	TRBV9	TGTGCCAGCAGCGTATCCAGAATGACGGGGGTCAACACTGAAGCTTTCTTT	CASSVSRMTGVNTEAFF
TRBJ1-3	-	-	TRBV5-4	TGTGCCAGCAGAAACCGAAACACCATATATTTT	CASRNRNTIYF
TRBJ2-2	-	-	TRBV11-2	TGTGCCAGCAGCTTAGGCCTACTAGGCACCACCGGGGAGCTGTTTTTT	CASSLGLLGTTGELFF
TRBJ1-2	-	-	TRBV3-1/TRBV3-2	TGTGCCAGCAGACAAGGGGGGGGAGGCGGCTACACCTTC	CASRQGGGGGYTF
TRBJ2-2	-	TRBD2	TRBV6-6	TGTGCCAGCAGTCCTACCACTTCTGTTCTAGCGGGAGGGTTATACACCGGGGAGCTGTTTTTT	CASSPTTSVLAGGLYTGELFF
TRBJ1-2	-	-	TRBV6-5	TGTGCCAGCAGTTCCAGATCCGGGACAAACTATGGCTACACCTTC	CASSSRSGTNYGYTF
TRBJ2-7	-	-	TRBV29-1	TGCAGCGTTGGGAGGCAGGGAATTTTGAACGAGCAGTACTTC	CSVGRQGILNEQYF
TRBJ1-2	-	TRBD1	TRBV6-5	TGTGCCAGCGGGGAGGGGGCGAACTATGGCTACACCTTC	CASGEGANYGYTF
TRBJ2-5	-	TRBD1	TRBV30	TGTGCCTGGAGTGCCGGGACAGGGGGCAGGGAGACCCAGTACTTC	CAWSAGTGGRETQYF
TRBJ2-7	-	-	TRBV2	TGTGCCAGCAGTGAAGCGCCCCCAGGACGAAACCCCTACGAGCAGTACTTC	CASSEAPPGRNPYEQYF
TRBJ1-2	once	-	TRBV7-9	TGTGCCAGCAGCCGGGCAGGAGGCTACACCTTC	CASSRAGGYTF
TRBJ1-4	-	-	TRBV5-1	TGCGCCAGCAGCTTATCTCTGGCAGAAAAACTGTTTTTT	CASSLSLAEKLFF
TRBJ1-4	-	TRBD1	TRBV19	TGTGCCAGTAGTATGCGGGACAGCAACGAACATACAACTAATGAAAAACTGTTTTTT	CASSMRDSNEHTTNEKLFF
TRBJ2-4	-	TRBD1	TRBV29-1	TGCAGCGTTAACTTGGGACAGGGACTAATAGCCAAAAACATTCAGTACTTC	CSVNLGQGLIAKNIQYF
TRBJ1-3	-	-	TRBV9	TGTGCCAGCAGCGTAGGAAGGGGGGCTGGAAACACCATATATTTT	CASSVGRGAGNTIYF
TRBJ2-2	-	-	TRBV7-2	TGTGCCAGCAGCTTTGGTTTAGGTACCGGGGAGCTGTTTTTT	CASSFGLGTGELFF
TRBJ2-5	-	-	TRBV5-1	TGCGCCAGCAGTTCTATGACCTCCGGGACTTCAGAGACCCAGTACTTC	CASSSMTSGTSETQYF
TRBJ1-6	-	-	TRBV5-5	TGTGCCAGCAGCTTCGGAGGGGCTAGTAATTCACCCCTCCACTTT	CASSFGGASNSPLHF
TRBJ2-5	-	-	TRBV27	TGTGCCAGCAGTCACCCTGACAGCCCTGGGCGGGAGACCCAGTACTTC	CASSHPDSPGRETQYF
TRBJ2-7	-	TRBD1	TRBV5-6	TGTGCCAGCAGCTACCCCGGGGACAGCGGATACTACGAGCAGTACTTC	CASSYPGDSGYYEQYF
TRBJ1-1	-	-	TRBV6-5	TGTGCCAGCAGTTACTCGGGACTGCTGAACACTGAAGCTTTCTTT	CASSYSGLLNTEAFF
TRBJ1-4	-	-	TRBV7-2	TGTGCCAGCAGCTTAAATTGGTGGGGTGAAAAACTGTTTTTT	CASSLNWWGEKLFF
TRBJ1-2	few	-	TRBV29-1	TGCAGCGTTGGACTTGACTATGGCTACACCTTC	CSVGLDYGYTF
TRBJ1-6	-	-	TRBV4-1	TGCGCCAGCAGCGGGGCAGGTCTTAATTCACCCCTCCACTTT	CASSGAGLNSPLHF
TRBJ1-2	once	TRBD1	TRBV30	TGTGCCTGGACTATGACAGGGAGAATAGGGACCTTC	CAWTMTGRIGTF
TRBJ1-1	-	TRBD1	TRBV27	TGTGCCAGCAGGCCACTCAGGGGGGCCACTGAAGCTTTCTTT	CASRPLRGATEAFF
TRBJ2-7	-	-	TRBV6-5	TGTGCCAGCAGTTCCTCCAGGGAGACTTCCTACGAGCAGTACTTC	CASSSSRETSYEQYF
TRBJ1-6	-	TRBD1	TRBV7-8	TGTGCCAGCAGCGGAACAGGGGGGGTGTCGATCTCCTATAATTCACCCCTCCACTTT	CASSGTGGVSISYNSPLHF